This T cell receptor (beta chain) was sequenced during a study of PD-L1 blockade in urothelial cancer. The germline CDR1 and CDR2 sequences are MNHEY and SVGAGI. V shed 0 bases, J shed 2 bases, and the junction held 3 bases outside the gene matches. The CDR3 covers 15 residues. As regards this clone: The same CDR3 is also encoded by other DNA sequences in this sample.

The table came from immunoSEQ multiplex PCR; TCRdb's copy has only in-frame clones and leaves some out. The repertoire has more than 50,000 clones, about 80% of them found once; the top ten carry 4.5%. This sequence originates from a man between 65 and 80 years old with urothelial cancer. J is TRBJ1-2 and V is TRBV6-5; 7 nucleotides match TRBD1. Here the sequenced sample was PBMCs, taken around atezolizumab (anti-PD-L1) treatment. DNA for the CDR3: TGTGCCAGCAGTTACTCGAAGGGGGCGAACTATGGCTACACCTTC. Translated: CASSYSKGANYGYTF.